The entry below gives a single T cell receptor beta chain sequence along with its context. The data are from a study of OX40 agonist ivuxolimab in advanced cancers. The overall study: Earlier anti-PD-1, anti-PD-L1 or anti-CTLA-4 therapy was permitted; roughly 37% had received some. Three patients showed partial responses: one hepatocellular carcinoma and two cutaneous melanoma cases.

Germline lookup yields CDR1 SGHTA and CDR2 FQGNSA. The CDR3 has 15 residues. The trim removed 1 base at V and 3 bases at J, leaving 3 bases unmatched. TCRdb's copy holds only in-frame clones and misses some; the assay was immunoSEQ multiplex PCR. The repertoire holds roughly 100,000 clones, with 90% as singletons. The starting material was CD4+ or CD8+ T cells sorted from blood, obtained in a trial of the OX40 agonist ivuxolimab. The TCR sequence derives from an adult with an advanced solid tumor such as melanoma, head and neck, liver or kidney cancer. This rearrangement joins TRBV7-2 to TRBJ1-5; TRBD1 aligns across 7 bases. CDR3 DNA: TGTGCCAGCAGCTTAGGGGACAGTCCCAATCAGCCCCAGCATTTT. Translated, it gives CASSLGDSPNQPQHF.